Detailed here is one TCR beta chain. This CDR3 contains 14 residues. In germline, CDR1 is MNHNS, CDR2 SASEGT. With 1 base removed from V and 1 base from J, the gap between germline ends came to 7 bases. CD4+ and CD8+ T cells were sorted from PBMCs stained for CD3, CD4 and CD8. cDNA prepared by RNA extraction and subsequent reverse transcription served as the template for sequencing. Clones were read by immunoSEQ multiplex PCR, and TCRdb kept only the in-frame ones, dropping some. There are about 99,000 clones in the sample; approximately 52% occur only once, and around 8.5% lies in the top ten. These data are taken from a study of CD8+ T cells in alopecia areata.

The source of this sequence is a human donor in good health. The V call is TRBV6-1, the J call TRBJ1-2; D gene uncertain. Sequencing was performed on CD4+ T cells sorted from blood. CDR3 residues: CASSEGTVNYGYTF. CDR3 sequence (DNA): TGTGCCAGCAGTGAAGGGACGGTTAACTATGGCTACACCTTC.